Each of the 27 T cell receptor beta chains below was sequenced from the same sample in a study of CD8 T cells in ankylosing spondylitis. MiXCR, applied by TCRdb to the 5' RACE reads, yields one record per CDR3 protein. The table shows hundreds of thousands of distinct CDR3 sequences, with approximately 12% occurring only once. Study conclusions and caveats: In ankylosing spondylitis blood, a motif of eight highly homologous TCR beta variants appeared characteristic.

No antigen has been assigned to these receptors. The sample consisted of blood, either unsorted or a sorted T cell fraction (not recorded which). The receptors stem from a male donor with ankylosing spondylitis.

V usage is TRBV27 and J usage is TRBJ2-7; D is undetermined. V was shortened by 5 bases and J by 0 bases, with 20 bases between the two germline ends. From germline, CDR1 is MNHEY and CDR2 SMNVEV (reference sequence). CDR3 length: 17 amino acids. The CDR3: CASSPPPGFLSSYEQYF. The CDR3 nucleotides read TGTGCCAGCAGTCCCCCACCGGGCTTCCTAAGCTCCTACGAGCAGTACTTC.

This clonotype appeared a few times. Here the CDR3 reads CSVGVPGPDTQYF. The CDR3 DNA is TGCAGCGTTGGGGTCCCAGGCCCAGATACGCAGTATTTT. The chain carries TRBV29-1 and TRBJ2-3; D unresolved. This CDR3 is 13 amino acids long. Germline CDR1 is SQVTM and CDR2 is ANQGSEA. V was shortened by 4 bases and J by 4 bases, with 12 bases between the two germline ends.

This clonotype showed up just a few times. V is TRBV6-6 and J is TRBJ1-4; D may be TRBD1 (6 bases). The CDR3 is made up of 12 amino acids. Germline V gene data show CDR1 as MNHNY and CDR2 as SVGAGI (reference sequence). Trimming left V 6 bases short and J 11 bases short, with 13 bases between. DNA of the CDR3: TGTGCCAGCAGCCAGGGGTGGGGGAAACTGTTTTTT. It encodes CASSQGWGKLFF.

This clonotype showed up just a few times. The gene calls are TRBV5-1 and TRBJ2-1, with D perhaps assigned TRBD1 or TRBD2 (5 bases each). The CDR3 covers 13 residues. Trimming took 6 bases from V and 5 from J, leaving 12 bases between them. Germline CDR1 reads SGHRS; CDR2 reads YFSETQ. The CDR3 loop is CASNTGGNNEQFF. The CDR3 region has the DNA TGCGCCAGCAACACAGGAGGAAACAATGAGCAGTTCTTC.

The chain joins TRBV20-1 to TRBJ2-1, with unresolved D. CDR1 and CDR2 (germline): DFQATT, SNEGSKA (reference sequence). Trimming left V 4 bases short and J 6 bases short, with 13 bases between. The CDR3 runs to 13 residues. The CDR3 DNA reads TGCAGTGCTAATGTAATAGCCCCCAATGAGCAGTTCTTC. It is translated as CSANVIAPNEQFF.

This clonotype was counted between two and nine times. The chain employs TRBV14 and TRBJ2-1; 8 bases are a match to TRBD2. The V gene's germline CDR1 is SGHDN and CDR2 FVKESK. The junction had 7 bases not matched to a gene; V was cut back by 0 bases and J by 0 bases. The CDR3 has 18 residues. CDR3 loop: CASSQESGGASSYNEQFF. CDR3 in DNA: TGTGCCAGCAGCCAAGAGTCGGGGGGGGCCAGCTCCTACAATGAGCAGTTCTTC. The full variable domain, with the rest looked up from reference TRBV14 and TRBJ2-1, is EAGVTQFPSHSVIEKGQTVTLRCDPISGHDNLYWYRRVMGKEIKFLLHFVKESKQDESGMPNNRFLAERTGGTYSTLKVQPAELEDSGVYFCASSQESGGASSYNEQFFGPGTRLTVL.

CDR3 in amino acids: CASSRAEGLETQYF. CDR3 nucleotides: TGTGCCAGCAGCCGCGCTGAGGGTTTGGAGACCCAGTACTTC. This chain links TRBV7-9 with TRBJ2-5, with a weak D call TRBD2 (5 bases). Germline lookup yields CDR1 SEHNR and CDR2 FQNEAQ (reference sequence). This CDR3 spans 14 amino acids. Trimming removed 5 bases at V and 5 bases at J, with 15 bases between. Full variable domain (rest looked up from reference TRBV7-9 and TRBJ2-5): DTGVSQNPRHKITKRGQNVTFRCDPISEHNRLYWYRQTLGQGPEFLTYFQNEAQLEKSRLLSDRFSAERPKGSFSTLEIQRTEQGDSAMYLCASSRAEGLETQYFGPGTRLLVL.

This clonotype was observed a handful of times. The chain employs TRBV6-1 and TRBJ1-4; maybe TRBD1 (5 bases). CDR3 length: 15 amino acids. Trimming pared 6 bases from V and 7 bases from J, leaving 18 bases between. Germline loops: CDR1 MNHNS, CDR2 SASEGT. The CDR3 bases are TGTGCCAGCAGGGAACCCGACGGGGGACCTGAAAAACTGTTTTTT. The encoded protein is CASREPDGGPEKLFF.

This clonotype was seen many times. The chain uses TRBV20-1 and TRBJ1-6; D remains ambiguous. From germline, CDR1 is DFQATT and CDR2 SNEGSKA (reference sequence). The CDR3 is 12 residues long. Trimming took 5 bases from V and 9 from J, leaving 11 bases between them. The CDR3 DNA reads as TGCAGTGCTGGTACGGAGGGTTCACCCCTCCACTTT. Its protein product is CSAGTEGSPLHF.

The chain uses TRBV6-2 or TRBV6-3 and TRBJ2-1; 13 bases map to TRBD2. The CDR3 is 16 residues long. V dropped 6 bases and J dropped 3; count of bases not matched to a gene: 5. CDR1 and CDR2 from the germline V gene are MNHEY and SVGEGT. CDR3 bases: TGTGCCAGCAGAACGGGACTAGCGGGGAACTACAATGAGCAGTTCTTC. It yields the protein CASRTGLAGNYNEQFF.

This sequence joins TRBV2 and TRBJ2-7, with D possibly being TRBD2 (5 bases). V was clipped by 7 bases and J by 2 bases, with 18 bases between them. Germline CDR1 and CDR2: SNHLY and FYNNEI. CDR3 length equals 15 residues. In DNA form, the CDR3 reads TGTGCCAGCACCTCAAGGACTGCCGTCGCCTACGAGCAGTACTTC. It encodes CASTSRTAVAYEQYF.

The sample holds a few counts of this clonotype. The V gene is TRBV7-2, the J gene TRBJ2-7; maybe TRBD2 (5 bases). The CDR3 runs 16 residues. CDR1 is SGHTA, CDR2 FQGNSA, per germline. With 1 base removed from V and 4 bases from J, the gap between germline ends came to 17 bases. CDR3: CASSLVAGAAVYEQYF. In nucleotides, the CDR3 is TGTGCCAGCAGCTTAGTTGCAGGAGCGGCCGTTTACGAGCAGTACTTC.

The V and J genes are TRBV4-1 and TRBJ1-1; perhaps TRBD1 as D (5 bases). Trimming pared 2 bases from V and 7 bases from J, leaving 11 bases between. The CDR3 loop spans 13 amino acids. In germline, CDR1 is MGHRA, CDR2 YSYEKL. CDR3 DNA: TGCGCCAGCAGCCAAAGGCGACAGCTTGAAGCTTTCTTT. Its protein is CASSQRRQLEAFF.

This clonotype was seen only a few times. This rearrangement joins TRBV20-1 to TRBJ2-1, with TRBD2 identical over 10 bases. V lost 3 bases and J lost 6; bases outside the gene matches: 5. The CDR3 sequence is 14 residues long. Germline V gene data show CDR1 as DFQATT and CDR2 as SNEGSKA (reference sequence). This CDR3 is CSASSSGSTNEQFF. The CDR3 DNA is TGCAGTGCTAGCTCTAGCGGGAGTACCAATGAGCAGTTCTTC.

The chain has TRBV12-3 or TRBV12-4 and TRBJ2-2; 10 bases are shared with TRBD2. CDR3 length equals 15 residues. Trimming took 4 bases from V and 7 from J; bases not matched to a gene: 6. The chain's CDR3 is CASSYSGGHIGELFF. The DNA of the CDR3 is TGTGCCAGCAGTTATAGCGGGGGGCATATCGGGGAGCTGTTTTTT.

This clonotype appeared many times. The V call is TRBV12-3 or TRBV12-4, the J call TRBJ1-1; 8 bases agree with TRBD1. This CDR3 contains 16 residues. V shed 8 bases, J shed 5 bases, and the junction held 16 bases outside the gene matches. In DNA form, the CDR3 reads TGTGCCAGCCGTCCGACAGGGGCTGAGGGAAGTACTGAAGCTTTCTTT. Its translation: CASRPTGAEGSTEAFF.

This clonotype occurred many times. The chain has TRBV20-1 and TRBJ2-3; weak D call: TRBD2 (5 bases). This CDR3 region has 13 residues. V lost 6 bases and J lost 4, with 14 bases in between. Per the germline V gene, CDR1 is DFQATT and CDR2 is SNEGSKA (reference sequence). CDR3 DNA: TGCAGTGCCGCCACCCGGGGTGCAGATACGCAGTATTTT. It translates to CSAATRGADTQYF.

There are a few counts of this clonotype. J is TRBJ1-6 and V is TRBV7-3; D uncertain. V lost 5 bases and J lost 10, with 21 bases in between. The germline V gene encodes CDR1 SGHTA and CDR2 FQGTGA. This CDR3 contains 16 residues. The CDR3 DNA reads as TGTGCCAGCAGCCTCTTGGCAAGGGTATCGGGATCACCCCTCCACTTT. Protein: CASSLLARVSGSPLHF. The full variable domain, with the rest looked up from reference TRBV7-3 and TRBJ1-6, is GAGVSQTPSNKVTEKGKYVELRCDPISGHTALYWYRQSLGQGPEFLIYFQGTGAADDSGLPNDRFFAVRPEGSVSTLKIQRTERGDSAVYLCASSLLARVSGSPLHFGNGTRLTVT.

The rearrangement uses TRBV6-5 and TRBJ2-5; TRBD2 matches at 12 bases. With V trimmed by 2 bases and J by 5 bases, 9 bases remained unmatched. Looked up from germline, CDR1 is MNHEY and CDR2 is SVGAGI. This CDR3 spans 17 amino acids. DNA for the CDR3: TGTGCCAGCAGTTACAGTTTTCGACTAGCGGGAGTGGAGACCCAGTACTTC. Translated, it gives CASSYSFRLAGVETQYF.

The chain uses TRBV20-1 and TRBJ1-2; a possible D gene is TRBD1 (6 bases). With 0 bases removed from V and 6 bases from J, the gap between germline ends came to 11 bases. Germline loops: CDR1 DFQATT, CDR2 SNEGSKA (reference sequence). This CDR3 is 13 amino acids long. As DNA, the CDR3 is TGCAGTGCTAGAGATCCCAGGGGCAATGGCTACACCTTC. It translates to CSARDPRGNGYTF.

The chain combines TRBV20-1 with TRBJ1-1; 8 nucleotides agree with TRBD1. The V gene's germline CDR1 is DFQATT and CDR2 SNEGSKA (reference sequence). Trimming cost V 0 bases and J 4 bases; bases outside gene matches: 4. The CDR3 totals 14 residues. CDR3 nucleotides: TGCAGTGCTAGAGACAGGGGGCGAAGCACTGAAGCTTTCTTT. Encoded protein: CSARDRGRSTEAFF.

This clonotype was picked up a small number of times. The gene calls are TRBV4-2 and TRBJ1-4, with 11 bases identical to TRBD1. This CDR3 spans 18 amino acids. Germline CDR1 LGHNA, CDR2 YNFKEQ. With 4 bases clipped from V and 6 bases from J, the junction kept 13 bases outside the gene matches. Written as DNA, the CDR3 is TGTGCCAGCAGCCTCGTAGGTGGGACAGGGGGGAATGATGAAAAACTGTTTTTT. Translating it yields CASSLVGGTGGNDEKLFF.

This clonotype turned up a few times. V is TRBV20-1 and J is TRBJ1-1; TRBD1 is a possible D gene (6 bases). The CDR3 is 11 residues long. The V gene's germline CDR1 is DFQATT and CDR2 SNEGSKA (reference sequence). The CDR3 is CREDRNTEAFF. The CDR3 DNA is TGCAGGGAGGACAGGAACACTGAAGCTTTCTTT.

The sample holds many counts of this clonotype. This chain joins TRBV20-1 and TRBJ2-1; 11 nucleotides match TRBD2. CDR1 DFQATT and CDR2 SNEGSKA come from the germline V gene (reference sequence). The junction had 0 bases not matched to a gene; V was cut back by 1 base and J by 7 bases. The CDR3 covers 13 residues. The CDR3 nucleotides read TGCAGTGCTAGAGTAGCGGGAGGGAATGAGCAGTTCTTC. Translation gives CSARVAGGNEQFF.

A few counts support this clonotype. This chain connects TRBV6-5 to TRBJ1-4, with a possible D match to TRBD1 (6 bases). The CDR3 extends over 15 amino acids. Germline V gene data show CDR1 as MNHEY and CDR2 as SVGAGI. Trimming removed 2 bases from V and 13 bases from J, with 20 bases in between. This CDR3 reads CASSYGDRSAGGLFF. For the CDR3, the DNA is TGTGCCAGCAGTTACGGAGACAGGAGCGCGGGGGGACTGTTTTTT.

The chain couples TRBV12-3 or TRBV12-4 to TRBJ2-5; no reliable D call. The CDR3 runs to 14 residues. V dropped 5 bases and J dropped 4 bases, with 14 bases sitting between them. The CDR3 DNA is TGTGCCAGCAGTATTAGGAGCCCATCAGAGACCCAGTACTTC. Amino acids: CASSIRSPSETQYF.

The J gene is TRBJ2-3, the V gene TRBV4-2, with TRBD2 identical over 11 bases. The CDR3 sequence is 17 residues long. The J segment lost 2 bases and the V segment lost 4 bases, leaving 8 bases of the junction unmatched. Germline loops: CDR1 LGHNA, CDR2 YNFKEQ. In nucleotides, the CDR3 is TGTGCCAGCAGCCGATCCACTAGCGGGGGCCTCACAGATACGCAGTATTTT. Translating gives CASSRSTSGGLTDTQYF.